The rows below give T cell receptor beta chains drawn from one sample of a study of blood T cell repertoires in COVID-19. Generated by immunoSEQ multiplex PCR, the TCRdb table keeps only in-frame clones and is missing some. The top ten clones hold around 6.3% of a sample with around 170,000 clones, around 83% of them seen once. The sample consisted of peripheral blood. The receptor set was obtained from a woman in her 40s with acute or convalescent COVID-19. CDR3s include the opening cysteine and the closing phenylalanine or tryptophan. A D gene is named only where the DNA matches it firmly. The listing skips clone size in some rows; elsewhere it reads once, few, many or a size class.

j_gene: TRBJ1-3
abundance: -
v_gene: TRBV3-1/TRBV3-2
d_gene: -
CDR3nt: TGTGCCAGCAGCCACCCGAGCGGACTCCGCGTATATTTT
CDR3aa: CASSHPSGLRVYF

j_gene: TRBJ2-1
abundance: -
v_gene: TRBV11-3
d_gene: -
CDR3nt: TGTGCCAGCAGCTTAGGGACATTAACCGACAATGAGCAGTTCTTC
CDR3aa: CASSLGTLTDNEQFF

j_gene: TRBJ2-7
abundance: -
v_gene: TRBV28
d_gene: TRBD1
CDR3nt: TGTGCCAGCAGTCCCGACAGGGGCTACTACGAGCAGTACTTC
CDR3aa: CASSPDRGYYEQYF

j_gene: TRBJ2-1
abundance: -
v_gene: TRBV7-2
d_gene: -
CDR3nt: TGTGCCAGCAGCTTAAAGGAGGGGCGGAATGAGCAGTTCTTC
CDR3aa: CASSLKEGRNEQFF

j_gene: TRBJ2-1
abundance: -
v_gene: TRBV5-1
d_gene: -
CDR3nt: TGCGCCAGCAGCGACCAGCGGGCGGTTTCGGAGCAGTTCTTC
CDR3aa: CASSDQRAVSEQFF

j_gene: TRBJ2-2
abundance: -
v_gene: TRBV11-2
d_gene: -
CDR3nt: TGTGCCAGCAGCGGAGGCCTACCCACCGGGGAGCTGTTTTTT
CDR3aa: CASSGGLPTGELFF

j_gene: TRBJ2-7
abundance: -
v_gene: TRBV12-3/TRBV12-4
d_gene: -
CDR3nt: TGTGCCAGCAGTCGGGACTACGAGCAGTACTTC
CDR3aa: CASSRDYEQYF

j_gene: TRBJ1-2
abundance: -
v_gene: TRBV7-8
d_gene: -
CDR3nt: TGTGCCAGCAGCCCGAGACAGGCTAACTATGGCTACACCTTC
CDR3aa: CASSPRQANYGYTF

j_gene: TRBJ1-3
abundance: few
v_gene: TRBV11-2
d_gene: -
CDR3nt: TGTGCCAGCAGCTTTGCCAGGCGACCTCAAACCATATATTTT
CDR3aa: CASSFARRPQTIYF

j_gene: TRBJ2-7
abundance: -
v_gene: TRBV7-9
d_gene: -
CDR3nt: TGTGCCAGCAGTCTACAGGGTTACGAGCAGTACTTC
CDR3aa: CASSLQGYEQYF

j_gene: TRBJ1-6
abundance: -
v_gene: TRBV6-4
d_gene: TRBD1
CDR3nt: TGTGCCAGCAGTGAAGATAGGGCAGGGGGTTCACCCCTCCACTTT
CDR3aa: CASSEDRAGGSPLHF

j_gene: TRBJ2-1
abundance: -
v_gene: TRBV25-1
d_gene: -
CDR3nt: TGTGCCAGCAGTGATGGCAGGGCGTCCTACAATGAGCAGTTCTTC
CDR3aa: CASSDGRASYNEQFF

j_gene: TRBJ1-6
abundance: -
v_gene: TRBV2
d_gene: -
CDR3nt: TGTGCCAGCAGAGAACACAGCTCCTATAATTCACCCCTCCACTTT
CDR3aa: CASREHSSYNSPLHF

j_gene: TRBJ1-1
abundance: few
v_gene: TRBV20-1
d_gene: TRBD1
CDR3nt: TGCAGTGCTAGTACCCGCGAGACAGGGGGGTTATTGAACACTGAAGCTTTCTTT
CDR3aa: CSASTRETGGLLNTEAFF

j_gene: TRBJ1-5
abundance: -
v_gene: TRBV7-6
d_gene: -
CDR3nt: TGTGCCAGCAGCTTAGCGGAGGGTCAGCCCCAGCATTTT
CDR3aa: CASSLAEGQPQHF

j_gene: TRBJ2-7
abundance: once
v_gene: TRBV9
d_gene: -
CDR3nt: TGTGCCAGCAGCCCTATAGGGACGGGGGAAGGGAAGCAGTACTTC
CDR3aa: CASSPIGTGEGKQYF

j_gene: TRBJ1-5
abundance: -
v_gene: TRBV5-1
d_gene: -
CDR3nt: TGCGCCAGCAGCTTGGGGGAGGGCAATCAGCCCCAGCATTTT
CDR3aa: CASSLGEGNQPQHF

j_gene: TRBJ2-2
abundance: -
v_gene: TRBV5-1
d_gene: -
CDR3nt: TGCGCCAGCAGCCTTGGGGGGTTCACCGGGGAGCTGTTTTTT
CDR3aa: CASSLGGFTGELFF

j_gene: TRBJ1-2
abundance: many
v_gene: TRBV11-2
d_gene: TRBD1
CDR3nt: TGTGCCAGCAGCCTCGGGACAGGGGATGGCTACACCTTC
CDR3aa: CASSLGTGDGYTF

j_gene: TRBJ2-7
abundance: -
v_gene: TRBV28
d_gene: -
CDR3nt: TGTGCCAGCAGTTTGCCTATTGTGGGCAGGGTGGGTGGCTACGAGCAGTACTTC
CDR3aa: CASSLPIVGRVGGYEQYF

j_gene: TRBJ1-4
abundance: few
v_gene: TRBV24-1
d_gene: TRBD1
CDR3nt: TGTGCCACCAGTGATCCCTCCAGACAGGGGGCTGAAAAACTGTTTTTT
CDR3aa: CATSDPSRQGAEKLFF

j_gene: TRBJ2-5
abundance: -
v_gene: TRBV30
d_gene: -
CDR3nt: TGTGCCTGGAGTGCTTCCAGGGTCCAAGAGACCCAGTACTTC
CDR3aa: CAWSASRVQETQYF

j_gene: TRBJ2-7
abundance: -
v_gene: TRBV27
d_gene: TRBD1
CDR3nt: TGTGCCAGCAGTCTAACCTACAGGGGGCTTGGCTACGAGCAGTACTTC
CDR3aa: CASSLTYRGLGYEQYF

j_gene: TRBJ2-7
abundance: -
v_gene: TRBV30
d_gene: -
CDR3nt: TGTGCCTGGCGCCGGGAATCCTACGAGCAGTACTTC
CDR3aa: CAWRRESYEQYF

j_gene: TRBJ1-6
abundance: once
v_gene: TRBV28
d_gene: TRBD1
CDR3nt: TGTGCCAGCAGTTTAAGGGGGGACAGGGACTCACCCCTCCACTTT
CDR3aa: CASSLRGDRDSPLHF

j_gene: TRBJ1-4
abundance: -
v_gene: TRBV5-1
d_gene: TRBD1
CDR3nt: TGCGCCAGCAGCCCTCTAGCGGGACAGGGGTATGAAAAACTGTTTTTT
CDR3aa: CASSPLAGQGYEKLFF

j_gene: TRBJ1-3
abundance: -
v_gene: TRBV6-5
d_gene: -
CDR3nt: TGTGCCAGCAGTTACTCCCTAACAGGTCTTGGAAACACCATATATTTT
CDR3aa: CASSYSLTGLGNTIYF

j_gene: TRBJ2-1
abundance: -
v_gene: TRBV2
d_gene: TRBD1
CDR3nt: TGTGCCAGCAGTGATTCCCCCGGGACAGGGTATCCCAATGAGCAGTTCTTC
CDR3aa: CASSDSPGTGYPNEQFF

j_gene: TRBJ2-1
abundance: few
v_gene: TRBV6-4
d_gene: TRBD2
CDR3nt: TGTGCCAGCAGTGAGTCGGTGGCGGGAGGCAATGAGCAGTTCTTC
CDR3aa: CASSESVAGGNEQFF

j_gene: TRBJ2-4
abundance: -
v_gene: TRBV4-1
d_gene: -
CDR3nt: TGCGCCAGCAGTGTGGGAGTTGATTACATTCAGTACTTC
CDR3aa: CASSVGVDYIQYF

j_gene: TRBJ2-3
abundance: -
v_gene: TRBV5-1
d_gene: TRBD2
CDR3nt: TGCGCCAGCAGTACGGGAGGGGGCACAGATACGCAGTATTTT
CDR3aa: CASSTGGGTDTQYF

j_gene: TRBJ1-3
abundance: -
v_gene: TRBV2
d_gene: -
CDR3nt: TGTGCCAGCGGTCAGGGTGTGAACACCATATATTTT
CDR3aa: CASGQGVNTIYF

j_gene: TRBJ2-7
abundance: -
v_gene: TRBV2
d_gene: TRBD1
CDR3nt: TGTGCCAGCAGTGAAAGGCCAGGGGGCGACGAGCAGTACTTC
CDR3aa: CASSERPGGDEQYF

j_gene: TRBJ1-1
abundance: -
v_gene: TRBV4-1
d_gene: TRBD1
CDR3nt: TGCGCCAGCAGCCACCCCGGACAGGGAATGACTGAAGCTTTCTTT
CDR3aa: CASSHPGQGMTEAFF

j_gene: TRBJ1-5
abundance: -
v_gene: TRBV28
d_gene: -
CDR3nt: TGTGCCAGCAGTCCGGATCAGCCCCAGCATTTT
CDR3aa: CASSPDQPQHF

j_gene: TRBJ2-7
abundance: -
v_gene: TRBV3-1/TRBV3-2
d_gene: -
CDR3nt: TGTGCCAGCAGTCCATATTTTCCAGGGACCTACGAGCAGTACTTC
CDR3aa: CASSPYFPGTYEQYF

j_gene: TRBJ2-3
abundance: few
v_gene: TRBV4-2
d_gene: -
CDR3nt: TGTGCCAGCAGCCAAGATCGGGCTAGCGGCACAGATACGCAGTATTTT
CDR3aa: CASSQDRASGTDTQYF

j_gene: TRBJ1-5
abundance: -
v_gene: TRBV28
d_gene: -
CDR3nt: TGTGCCAGCAGTTTTGGGGGGGCGACGCTTCAGCCCCAGCATTTT
CDR3aa: CASSFGGATLQPQHF

j_gene: TRBJ2-7
abundance: -
v_gene: TRBV4-1
d_gene: -
CDR3nt: TGCGCCAGCAGCCAAGGGCGGGCGGGGATCTACGAGCAGTACTTC
CDR3aa: CASSQGRAGIYEQYF

j_gene: TRBJ1-6
abundance: -
v_gene: TRBV13
d_gene: -
CDR3nt: TGTGCCAGCAGCCAGAACACAGGGAATAATTCACCCCTCCACTTT
CDR3aa: CASSQNTGNNSPLHF

j_gene: TRBJ1-5
abundance: -
v_gene: TRBV28
d_gene: -
CDR3nt: TGTGCCAGCAGGCGATCAGAGGGGGTCTGGTATCAGCCCCAGCATTTT
CDR3aa: CASRRSEGVWYQPQHF

j_gene: TRBJ2-2
abundance: -
v_gene: TRBV2
d_gene: -
CDR3nt: TGTGCCAGCAGGGAGGTCACCGGGGAGCTGTTTTTT
CDR3aa: CASREVTGELFF

j_gene: TRBJ1-3
abundance: once
v_gene: TRBV9
d_gene: -
CDR3nt: TGTGCCAGCAGCGAACAGCTTCGTGGAAACACCATATATTTT
CDR3aa: CASSEQLRGNTIYF

j_gene: TRBJ2-1
abundance: -
v_gene: TRBV28
d_gene: -
CDR3nt: TGTGCCACCCGTCGGGGGATCTCCTACAATGAGCAGTTCTTC
CDR3aa: CATRRGISYNEQFF

j_gene: TRBJ2-1
abundance: -
v_gene: TRBV5-1
d_gene: -
CDR3nt: TGCGCCAGCAGAGGATCCGCTCCCAGGGAGCAGTTCTTC
CDR3aa: CASRGSAPREQFF

j_gene: TRBJ1-2
abundance: -
v_gene: TRBV3-1/TRBV3-2
d_gene: -
CDR3nt: TGTGCCAGCAGCCAAGAAGTCGGGGGATATGGCTACACCTTC
CDR3aa: CASSQEVGGYGYTF

j_gene: TRBJ2-5
abundance: -
v_gene: TRBV21-1
d_gene: -
CDR3nt: TGTGCCAGTAGGGGTTGGGACAGGTCAGCGAACTTGCTCCAAGAGTCCCCCTGGTACTTC
CDR3aa: CASRGWDRSANLLQESPWYF

j_gene: TRBJ2-2
abundance: many
v_gene: TRBV6-6
d_gene: TRBD2
CDR3nt: TGTGCCAGCAGTTACCTTCTAGCGGGGAACACCGGGGAGCTGTTTTTT
CDR3aa: CASSYLLAGNTGELFF

j_gene: TRBJ2-7
abundance: -
v_gene: TRBV27
d_gene: TRBD2
CDR3nt: TGTGCCAGCAGTCTGTATAGCGGGGGTTCCTACGAGCAGTACTTC
CDR3aa: CASSLYSGGSYEQYF

j_gene: TRBJ1-3
abundance: -
v_gene: TRBV28
d_gene: -
CDR3nt: TGTGCCAGCAGTTCCCCCCGCCAGGGAAACACCATATATTTT
CDR3aa: CASSSPRQGNTIYF

j_gene: TRBJ2-1
abundance: -
v_gene: TRBV5-1
d_gene: TRBD2
CDR3nt: TGCGCCAGCAGCGTAATGTCTAGCGGGAATTACAATGAGCAGTTCTTC
CDR3aa: CASSVMSSGNYNEQFF

j_gene: TRBJ1-2
abundance: -
v_gene: TRBV7-2
d_gene: TRBD1
CDR3nt: TGTGCCAGCAGCACCGGGACAGGTGATGGCTACACCTTC
CDR3aa: CASSTGTGDGYTF

j_gene: TRBJ1-1
abundance: -
v_gene: TRBV9
d_gene: -
CDR3nt: TGTGCCAGCAGCGCCAGGGGATTGGGTACTGAAGCTTTCTTT
CDR3aa: CASSARGLGTEAFF